This TCR beta chain was captured in a study of tumor-infiltrating lymphocytes in localized non-small cell lung cancer (dated by TCRdb to the early 2020s). General notes on the study: The cohort included patients whose samples were collected after neoadjuvant chemotherapy, as well as both smokers and never-smokers and several histologies. In total, the ICON cohort consisted of fewer than 180 surgical patients with localized non-small cell lung cancer who had their tumors resected. A total of 50 to 60 patients were included in the paired tumor versus uninvolved lung comparison of immunoSEQ T-cell fraction. TCR sequencing was one of several integrated assays, alongside flow cytometry, multiplex immunofluorescence, RNA-seq, exome sequencing and proteomics, applied to the same patients. From each patient came resected tumor tissue plus uninvolved lung tissue from that same patient, and the uninvolved lung tissue was described as non-adjacent to the tumor.

The T-cell fraction in tumor and uninvolved lung tissue was provided by TCR sequencing with the immunoSEQ assay. Turning to the authors' computational methods: For survival analysis, patients were split into high (upper tertile) and low (lower two tertiles) T-cell fraction groups and compared by log-rank test. A signed-rank test was used to test paired tumor versus uninvolved lung differences in T-cell fraction. Imported from immuneACCESS, the table was reduced by TCRdb to in-frame sequences with V and J called. These copies leave out some clones; in studies compared against another copy, an unresolved V gene accounts for under half, and the cause of the remainder is not known. The DNA was the basis for D and trimming; V, J and clone size are from that table. The sample has about 21,000 clones on record, roughly three quarters of them singletons. The ten largest account for less than 3.5% of the sample.

Reading from cysteine to phenylalanine, the CDR3 counts 14 amino acids. The CDR3 DNA has 42 bases and is translated from base 1. The germline V end is reduced by 5 bases and the J end by 10 bases; junction bases left unmatched: 11. The germline V gene encodes CDR1 MNHNY and CDR2 SVGAGI (reference sequence). Results and caveats for the whole study, not just this receptor: Different pieces of the same tissue were used for different assays, so technical variation could not be separated from intratumor heterogeneity. Since assay coverage differed from patient to patient depending on how much tissue was available, TCR sequencing was done for only a subset of the cohort. In line with immunofluorescence CD3 counts, TCRbeta sequencing supported higher T cell infiltration in tumors compared with uninvolved lung tissue. No difference in TCR-derived T-cell fraction was observed between the flow cytometry-defined immunotypes IM1 (good prognosis) and IM2 (poor prognosis). No association of tumor T-cell fraction from TCR sequencing with recurrence-free survival was found (p = 0.61).

On this clone itself: Its antigen remains undetermined. Base-call qualities are not available, and no considerably larger clone is one nucleotide away.

Patient enrollment in ICON started in April 2016, and the final patient was enrolled in 2018. From a subcohort of about 80 patients, fresh tumor and matched uninvolved tissue were collected for in-depth immune analyses, including TCR sequencing. DNA for TCR sequencing was isolated from bulk tissue, and no cell sorting was done. The chain joins TRBV6-6 to TRBJ1-1, with TRBD1 identical over 9 junction bases. This clonotype originated in a human donor with non-small cell lung cancer. The sample taken for sequencing was lung tumor tissue. The DNA reads as follows: TGTGCCAGCAGTCGACAGGGGGAGCCTTTAAGAGCTTTCTTT. Translated, this is CASSRQGEPLRAFF.